Presented here are 15 T cell receptor beta chains from one specimen sequenced in a study of a mutant IDH1 vaccine in newly diagnosed glioma. Sample time point: week 35, safety follow-up. Doses consisted of 300 ug of mutant IDH1 20-mer peptide each, paired with topical imiquimod. No antigen is known for these receptors. Clones were read by immunoSEQ multiplex PCR, and TCRdb kept only the in-frame ones, dropping some. There are about 56,000 clones in the sample; about nine tenths occur only once, and 1.5% to 2% lies in the top ten. This specimen consisted of PBMCs, obtained from a glioma patient whose treatment included an IDH1 peptide vaccine. The source is a man aged 35-49 years with glioma.

The chain uses TRBV7-8 and TRBJ2-5; possibly TRBD2 for D (6 bases). Looked up from germline, CDR1 is SGHVS and CDR2 is FQNEAQ. The CDR3 covers 15 residues. Trimming stripped 3 bases from V and 4 bases from J, with 15 bases between. Here the CDR3 reads CASSFRELKGETQYF. CDR3 DNA: TGTGCCAGCAGCTTCCGGGAGCTTAAAGGAGAGACCCAGTACTTC.

The chain uses TRBV5-6 and TRBJ2-7; D uncertain. CDR3 length: 15 amino acids. From germline, CDR1 is SGHDT and CDR2 YYEEEE. The ends were cut back, 0 bases at V and 8 bases at J, with 18 bases in the middle. CDR3 in DNA: TGTGCCAGCAGCTTGGTTCGCGCAGGCTCCCCCCAGCAGTACTTC. Translating it yields CASSLVRAGSPQQYF.

The gene calls are TRBV7-9 and TRBJ2-3; no definite D call. The CDR3 length is 13 residues. Germline CDR1 is SEHNR and CDR2 is FQNEAQ (reference sequence). Trimming removed 1 base from V and 2 bases from J, with 4 bases in between. CDR3 DNA: TGTGCCAGCAGCTTAGAGGACACAGATACGCAGTATTTT. It yields the protein CASSLEDTDTQYF.

The chain's CDR3 is CASSVGTGYPREQFF. In DNA, the CDR3 is TGTGCCAGCAGTGTGGGGACGGGCTACCCTCGTGAGCAGTTCTTC. The gene calls are TRBV6-4 and TRBJ2-1, with D perhaps TRBD1 or TRBD2 (5 bases each). CDR3 length: 15 residues. Per germline, CDR1 MRHNA and CDR2 SNTAGT. The V end lost 4 bases, the J end lost 9 bases, and 19 bases lay between the germline ends.

The chain joins TRBV9 to TRBJ2-7; tentatively, D is TRBD2 (6 bases). The germline V and J ends were trimmed by 0 bases and 6 bases, with 19 bases remaining between them. Germline CDR1 SGDLS, CDR2 YYNGEE. The length of the CDR3 is 16 residues. Here the CDR3 reads CASSVEVLANLREQYF. CDR3 DNA: TGTGCCAGCAGCGTAGAGGTACTAGCCAATCTGCGCGAGCAGTACTTC.

The genes are TRBV19 and TRBJ1-4; weak D call: TRBD1 (6 bases). The CDR3 is 13 amino acids. Germline CDR1 reads LNHDA; CDR2 reads SQIVND (reference sequence). V was clipped by 8 bases and J by 4 bases, with 11 bases between them. CDR3 sequence: CASLDRFNEKLFF. CDR3 nucleotide sequence: TGTGCCAGTTTGGACAGATTTAATGAAAAACTGTTTTTT. Full variable domain (outside the CDR3, taken from reference TRBV19 and TRBJ1-4): DGGITQSPKYLFRKEGQNVTLSCEQNLNHDAMYWYRQDPGQGLRLIYYSQIVNDFQKGDIAEGYSVSREKKESFPLTVTSAQKNPTAFYLCASLDRFNEKLFFGSGTQLSVL.

V is TRBV4-2 and J is TRBJ2-7; 7 bases line up with TRBD2. This CDR3 is built from 14 residues. CDR1 LGHNA and CDR2 YNFKEQ come from the germline V gene. V lost 0 bases, J lost 2 bases, and 1 base stayed unmatched. CDR3 DNA sequence: TGTGCCAGCAGCCAAGATGGGGGGGCCTACGAGCAGTACTTC. Protein: CASSQDGGAYEQYF.

CDR3 in amino acids: CAISESGRSLTDTQYF. The CDR3 region has the DNA TGTGCCATCAGTGAGTCGGGGCGGAGCCTCACAGATACGCAGTATTTT. V gene TRBV10-3 combines with J gene TRBJ2-3; D is perhaps TRBD1 (5 bases). The CDR3 is made up of 16 amino acids. V lost 0 bases to trimming and J lost 2 bases, with 12 bases between them. Looked up from germline, CDR1 is ENHRY and CDR2 is SYGVKD.

The rearrangement joins TRBV11-2 to TRBJ1-3; 8 nucleotides match TRBD1. V gave up 3 bases and J gave up 3 bases; unmatched junction bases: 7. Germline loops: CDR1 SGHAT, CDR2 FQNNGV. The CDR3 consists of 16 residues. For the CDR3, the DNA is TGTGCCAGCAGCTTGACCGACAGGGGCGGTGGAAACACCATATATTTT. This gives the protein CASSLTDRGGGNTIYF.

The V and J genes are TRBV5-4 and TRBJ2-7; D uncertain. CDR1 is SGHNT and CDR2 is YYREEE in the germline V gene (reference sequence). Trimming took off 4 bases at V and 4 bases at J, with 6 bases between the two ends. The CDR3 has 11 amino acids. CDR3 loop: CASSLGYEQYF. CDR3 bases: TGTGCCAGCAGCCTCGGTTACGAGCAGTACTTC.

V and J are TRBV18 and TRBJ2-5; perhaps TRBD2 as D (6 bases). Per the germline V gene, CDR1 is KGHSH and CDR2 is LQKENI. The CDR3 consists of 13 residues. The ends were cut back, 3 bases at V and 5 bases at J, with 10 bases in the middle. CDR3 nucleotide sequence: TGTGCCAGCTCACCTGAGGGACTGGAGACCCAGTACTTC. Its translation: CASSPEGLETQYF.

This clone was counted once. The CDR3 sequence is CASSHSVGIGGYTF. CDR3 DNA sequence: TGTGCCAGCAGCCACTCGGTGGGGATTGGGGGCTACACCTTC. The chain links TRBV7-8 to TRBJ1-2; no clear D gene. This CDR3 is 14 amino acids long. With 5 bases removed from V and 8 bases from J, the gap between germline ends came to 18 bases. Per the germline V gene, CDR1 is SGHVS and CDR2 is FQNEAQ.

The rearrangement joins TRBV10-3 to TRBJ2-3, with 7 bases that match TRBD1. The CDR3 totals 14 residues. V lost 6 bases to trimming and J lost 0 bases; unmatched junction nucleotides: 3. Germline V gene data show CDR1 as ENHRY and CDR2 as SYGVKD. CDR3: CAIRGTASTDTQYF. The CDR3 DNA sequence: TGTGCCATCAGAGGGACAGCTAGCACAGATACGCAGTATTTT.

V gene TRBV18 combines with J gene TRBJ1-4; D perhaps matches TRBD1 (6 bases). This CDR3 contains 14 residues. The ends were cut back, 4 bases at V and 3 bases at J, with 9 bases in the middle. From germline, CDR1 is KGHSH and CDR2 LQKENI. CDR3 DNA: TGTGCCAGCTCACGAAACAGGGCTAATGAAAAACTGTTTTTT. Translating gives CASSRNRANEKLFF.

This chain links TRBV11-2 with TRBJ2-7; D uncertain. The V end lost 0 bases, the J end lost 6 bases, and 12 bases lay between the germline ends. Looked up from germline, CDR1 is SGHAT and CDR2 is FQNNGV. The CDR3 runs 14 residues. The CDR3 reads CASSLERSPLEQYF. The CDR3 bases are TGTGCCAGCAGCTTAGAGAGGTCCCCCCTCGAGCAGTACTTC.